What follows are 3 T cell receptor beta chains derived from one specimen sequenced in a study of blood T cells in healthy people across ages. The second PCR ran roughly 6 to 11 cycles with a sample-barcoded 5' primer and J-beta primers. TCRdb ran MiXCR on the 5' RACE reads and lists one entry per CDR3 protein. Among almost 1 million distinct CDR3 sequences, roughly half were seen once, and the ten largest hold about a fifth. Sequencing input: blood. The receptor source for this set is a woman aged 55-69 years in good health.

This chain links TRBV20-1 with TRBJ2-1; TRBD2 matches at 10 bases. The CDR3 runs to 15 residues. J lost 4 bases, V lost 2 bases, and 5 bases had no gene match. The germline V gene encodes CDR1 DFQATT and CDR2 SNEGSKA (reference sequence). The CDR3 spells CSARQLAGRYNEQFF. CDR3 DNA: TGCAGTGCTAGACAACTAGCGGGGAGATACAATGAGCAGTTCTTC.

The table lists this clonotype with a few counts. J is TRBJ2-7 and V is TRBV18; D gene unclear. CDR1 and CDR2 (germline): KGHSH, LQKENI. V was trimmed by 3 bases and J by 2 bases, leaving 11 bases between them. The CDR3 covers 14 residues. DNA for the CDR3: TGTGCCAGCTCACCCCAGGACGTAGCCTACGAGCAGTACTTC. It yields the protein CASSPQDVAYEQYF.

The J gene is TRBJ1-2, the V gene TRBV20-1; D gene uncertain. V was shortened by 5 bases and J by 2 bases, with 12 bases between the two germline ends. Germline-derived CDR1 and CDR2 are DFQATT and SNEGSKA (reference sequence). CDR3 length: 13 residues. The CDR3 coding sequence is TGCAGTGCTGGCCGGAGCGGGAACTATGGCTACACCTTC. Translated, it gives CSAGRSGNYGYTF.